This T cell receptor (beta chain) was identified in a study of blood T cell repertoires in COVID-19. Data came from immunoSEQ multiplex PCR; TCRdb stores just in-frame clones and leaves some out. The sample holds 200,000 to 250,000 clones, approximately 84% seen once. Germline V gives CDR1 GTSNPN, CDR2 SVGIG (reference sequence). The CDR3 has 13 amino acids. The germline V and J ends were trimmed by 1 base and 3 bases, with 9 bases remaining between them. The receptor was isolated from a man aged 35 to 55 who had recovered from COVID-19. The chain has TRBV30 and TRBJ1-2; D not resolved. What was sequenced was PBMCs or T cells enriched from blood (not recorded which). CDR3 loop: CAWSGNLHYGYTF. The CDR3 region has the DNA TGTGCCTGGAGTGGAAACTTACACTATGGCTACACCTTC.